This TCR beta chain is drawn from a study of blood T cell repertoires in COVID-19. Study-level background: Researchers got acute and convalescent COVID-19 samples from the United States, Italy and Spain. T cells, B-cell-depleted T cells, or PBMCs supplied cDNA or gDNA.

This clone was counted only a few times. In the authors' methods: Estimated nucleated cell counts came from reference gene primer amplification. Here immunoSEQ multiplex PCR was the method, and the copy in TCRdb shows in-frame clones only, minus some. The V and J calls and the clone size are those of that table, but D and trimming were determined from the DNA. The data contain just under 65,000 clones, around 80% of them singletons. Trimming at V came to 6 bases and at J to 2 bases, leaving 4 bases not matched to a gene. There are 14 residues in the CDR3. Germline CDR1 SGDLS, CDR2 YYNGEE. The receptor's source is a human donor in a cohort sampled during active COVID-19. The J gene is TRBJ2-3, the V gene TRBV9, with 9 bases lining up with TRBD2. Sample: peripheral blood. In DNA, the CDR3 is TGTGCCAGCACAGCGGGGGGAAACACAGATACGCAGTATTTT. Translation gives CASTAGGNTDTQYF. Based on the CDR3 plus reference TRBV9 and TRBJ2-3, the full variable domain is DSGVTQTPKHLITATGQRVTLRCSPRSGDLSVYWYQQSLDQGLQFLIQYYNGEERAKGNILERFSAQQFPDLHSELNLSSLELGDSALYFCASTAGGNTDTQYFGPGTRLTVL.